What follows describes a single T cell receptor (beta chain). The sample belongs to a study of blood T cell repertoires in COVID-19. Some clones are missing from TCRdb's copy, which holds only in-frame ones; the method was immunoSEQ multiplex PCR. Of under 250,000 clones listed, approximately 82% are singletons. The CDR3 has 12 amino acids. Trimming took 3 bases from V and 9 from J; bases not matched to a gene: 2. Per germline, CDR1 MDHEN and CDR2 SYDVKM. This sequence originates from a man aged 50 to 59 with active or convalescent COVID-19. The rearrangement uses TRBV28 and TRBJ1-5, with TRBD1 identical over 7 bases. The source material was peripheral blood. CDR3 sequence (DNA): TGTGCCAGCAGTTTCGGACAGGCGCCCCAGCATTTT. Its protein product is CASSFGQAPQHF.